This T cell receptor (beta chain) was obtained from a study of T-cell reconstitution after alpha-beta-depleted transplantation in children. This clonotype was observed at least ten times. TCRbeta library construction was performed incorporating unique molecular identifiers. TCRdb reprocessed the PCR reads with MiXCR, giving one entry per CDR3 protein. The sample carries around 240,000 distinct CDR3 sequences, 9.7% recorded once. Trimming cost V 3 bases and J 0 bases, with 13 bases left between them. Germline lookup yields CDR1 SGHRS and CDR2 YFSETQ. This CDR3 is built from 16 residues. This chain joins TRBV5-1 and TRBJ2-1; no clear D. The TCR comes from a human donor who donated a stem cell graft to a child with SCID. The sample here was PBMCs from the stem cell graft donor, taken from the stem cell graft. CDR3 protein: CASSWTPDNSYNEQFF. CDR3 nucleotides: TGCGCCAGCAGCTGGACCCCAGACAACTCCTACAATGAGCAGTTCTTC.